One sample yielded the 20 T cell receptor beta chains listed below, sequenced in a study of identical twins. One entry per CDR3 protein, called by TCRdb with MiXCR from the 5' RACE reads. This table has 500,000 to 700,000 distinct CDR3 sequences, about 7.6% appearing once. The same data also went into a second study, on yellow fever vaccine responses in identical twins.

The sample consisted of PBMCs. All receptors come from a woman under 30 in good health.

This clonotype was counted at least ten times. This rearrangement joins TRBV20-1 to TRBJ2-1, with D possibly TRBD2 on 6 matching bases. Trimming removed 6 bases at V and 0 bases at J, with 15 bases between. Germline loops: CDR1 DFQATT, CDR2 SNEGSKA (reference sequence). There are 15 residues in the CDR3. The CDR3, as DNA: TGCAGTGCCCCCGGGTCGGGGGACTCCTACAATGAGCAGTTCTTC. It translates to CSAPGSGDSYNEQFF.

This clonotype has only a few counts. V usage is TRBV5-1 and J usage is TRBJ2-5; 12 bases match TRBD2. The germline gives CDR1 SGHRS, CDR2 YFSETQ. The CDR3 consists of 16 residues. V lost 4 bases to trimming and J lost 5 bases; unmatched junction nucleotides: 9. CDR3 sequence reads: CASSQGLAGTVETQYF. The CDR3 nucleotides read TGCGCCAGCAGCCAAGGACTAGCGGGAACTGTGGAGACCCAGTACTTC.

This clonotype was found a few times. The gene calls are TRBV5-5 and TRBJ2-2; 11 nucleotides match TRBD2. Germline V CDR1 and CDR2: SGHKS, YYEKEE (reference sequence). V trimming: 4 bases; J trimming: 4 bases; junction bases outside the gene matches: 6. This CDR3 contains 16 residues. DNA of the CDR3: TGTGCCAGCAGCGTGGCACTAGCGGGAGTCACCGGGGAGCTGTTTTTT. This encodes CASSVALAGVTGELFF. Variable domain in full (rest from reference TRBV5-5 and TRBJ2-2): DAGVTQSPTHLIKTRGQQVTLRCSPISGHKSVSWYQQVLGQGPQFIFQYYEKEERGRGNFPDRFSARQFPNYSSELNVNALLLGDSALYLCASSVALAGVTGELFFGEGSRLTVL.

This clonotype was seen only a few times. This chain links TRBV12-3 or TRBV12-4 with TRBJ1-2; possible D gene TRBD1, 5 bases. Trimming left V 2 bases short and J 2 bases short, with 15 bases between. The CDR3 loop spans 16 amino acids. The CDR3, as DNA: TGTGCCAGCAGTTTATACGTCAGCGGGGGAAACTATGGCTACACCTTC. Translation: CASSLYVSGGNYGYTF.

This clonotype was counted at least ten times. V is TRBV7-9 and J is TRBJ1-4; TRBD1 matches 11 bases. The J segment lost 7 bases and the V segment lost 6 bases, leaving 4 bases of the junction unmatched. The CDR3 covers 14 residues. Germline loops: CDR1 SEHNR, CDR2 FQNEAQ (reference sequence). The CDR3 bases are TGTGCCAGCAGGAGGACAGGGGGCGGTGAAAAACTGTTTTTT. Protein: CASRRTGGGEKLFF. Drawing the rest from reference TRBV7-9 and TRBJ1-4, the complete variable domain is DTGVSQNPRHKITKRGQNVTFRCDPISEHNRLYWYRQTLGQGPEFLTYFQNEAQLEKSRLLSDRFSAERPKGSFSTLEIQRTEQGDSAMYLCASRRTGGGEKLFFGSGTQLSVL.

This chain links TRBV5-1 with TRBJ2-7, with D hard to call. Germline CDR1 is SGHRS and CDR2 is YFSETQ. The CDR3 is 12 residues long. V lost 6 bases and J 1 base, leaving 8 bases between the germline ends. CDR3 coding DNA: TGCGCCAGCAAGGACGATTCCTACGAGCAGTACTTC. Translation gives CASKDDSYEQYF.

The rearrangement joins TRBV7-6 to TRBJ1-1; no definite D call. The CDR3 has 18 residues. Germline V gives CDR1 SGHVS, CDR2 FNYEAQ. With 4 bases removed from V and 0 bases from J, the gap between germline ends came to 21 bases. In DNA, the CDR3 is TGTGCCAGCAGCTCCCAATCACCCTCTTCCACCATGAACACTGAAGCTTTCTTT. Its protein is CASSSQSPSSTMNTEAFF.

This clonotype was counted a few times. This rearrangement joins TRBV5-1 to TRBJ1-4, with D unresolved. The germline V gene has CDR1 SGHRS and CDR2 YFSETQ. V shed 1 base and J shed 6 bases, with 7 bases lying between them. This CDR3 region has 13 residues. CDR3 nucleotides: TGCGCCAGCAGCTTGATGGCTGATGAAAAACTGTTTTTT. Its protein is CASSLMADEKLFF.

The rearrangement links TRBV7-9 to TRBJ1-1; D gene uncertain. The V gene lost 5 bases and the J gene lost 7 bases, with 17 bases spanning the gap. In germline, CDR1 is SEHNR, CDR2 FQNEAQ (reference sequence). CDR3 length: 14 residues. CDR3 sequence reads: CASSPQRESDEAFF. In DNA form, the CDR3 reads TGTGCCAGCAGCCCCCAGAGGGAGTCGGATGAAGCTTTCTTT.

J is TRBJ2-7 and V is TRBV7-9; D is possibly TRBD2 (6 bases). Deletions cut 5 bases from V and 6 bases from J, with 14 bases between. This CDR3 has 13 amino acids. The germline V gene encodes CDR1 SEHNR and CDR2 FQNEAQ (reference sequence). The CDR3 spells CASSPAGNSEQYV. The DNA of the CDR3 is TGTGCCAGCAGCCCCGCGGGAAATTCCGAGCAGTACGTC.

This clonotype was observed at least ten times. The chain combines TRBV20-1 with TRBJ2-1; TRBD2 matches 10 bases. Germline V gives CDR1 DFQATT, CDR2 SNEGSKA (reference sequence). The V and J ends lost 1 base and 6 bases, in that order; junction bases with no gene match: 12. The CDR3 totals 17 residues. The CDR3 loop reads CSARVIAGGGVPNEQFF. The CDR3 bases are TGCAGTGCTAGAGTTATAGCGGGGGGTGGGGTTCCCAATGAGCAGTTCTTC.

The J gene is TRBJ1-1, the V gene TRBV3-1; 8 bases line up with TRBD1. In germline, CDR1 is LGHDT, CDR2 YNNKEL (reference sequence). The CDR3 has 15 residues. Trimming cost V 3 bases and J 4 bases; bases outside gene matches: 7. This chain's CDR3 is CASSHRQGKGTEAFF. The CDR3 DNA reads TGTGCCAGCAGCCATCGACAGGGGAAGGGCACTGAAGCTTTCTTT.

Only a few counts were recorded for this clonotype. The V gene is TRBV29-1, the J gene TRBJ2-7; maybe TRBD1 (6 bases). Germline-derived CDR1 and CDR2 are SQVTM and ANQGSEA. The CDR3 has 13 amino acids. Trimming took off 4 bases at V and 4 bases at J, with 14 bases between the two ends. The CDR3 protein is CSVGTAATYEQYF. In DNA form, the CDR3 reads TGCAGCGTTGGGACAGCCGCCACGTACGAGCAGTACTTC.

This clonotype was picked up many times. The V call is TRBV20-1, the J call TRBJ1-1; D is perhaps TRBD1 (5 bases). The CDR3 is 12 residues long. The germline V gene has CDR1 DFQATT and CDR2 SNEGSKA (reference sequence). Trimming cost V 8 bases and J 3 bases, with 13 bases left between them. CDR3 in DNA: TGCAGTACGGGGGTTCTGGACACTGAAGCTTTCTTT. This translates into CSTGVLDTEAFF.

This clonotype was counted between two and nine times. The chain carries TRBV2 and TRBJ2-6; TRBD1 aligns across 10 bases. The length of the CDR3 is 16 residues. Germline V gives CDR1 SNHLY, CDR2 FYNNEI. The V gene end was trimmed by 8 bases and the J gene end by 0 bases; junction bases not matched to a gene: 4. The CDR3 coding sequence is TGTGCCAGCCGGCGGGACAGGGGCTCTGGGGCCAACGTCCTGACTTTC. Protein sequence: CASRRDRGSGANVLTF. The variable domain in full, completed from reference TRBV2 and TRBJ2-6, reads EPEVTQTPSHQVTQMGQEVILRCVPISNHLYFYWYRQILGQKVEFLVSFYNNEISEKSEIFDDQFSVERPDGSNFTLKIRSTKLEDSAMYFCASRRDRGSGANVLTFGAGSRLTVL.

CDR3 protein: CASSAGTGANTEAFF. CDR3 DNA sequence: TGCGCCAGCAGCGCCGGGACAGGGGCCAACACTGAAGCTTTCTTT. This chain links TRBV5-1 with TRBJ1-1; 10 nucleotides match TRBD1. The CDR3 runs to 15 residues. The germline V gene has CDR1 SGHRS and CDR2 YFSETQ. V dropped 4 bases and J dropped 2; count of bases not matched to a gene: 5.

This clonotype has ten or more counts. The rearrangement joins TRBV24-1 to TRBJ2-1, with D perhaps matching TRBD2 (6 bases). V shed 7 bases and J shed 4 bases, with 19 bases lying between them. Germline V CDR1 and CDR2: KGHDR, SFDVKD. This CDR3 is built from 16 residues. The CDR3 coding sequence is TGTGCCACCAGCGTATCCGGGACTGGAGAATACAATGAGCAGTTCTTC. It specifies CATSVSGTGEYNEQFF.

The chain uses TRBV7-9 and TRBJ1-6, with D possibly TRBD1 on 6 matching bases. The CDR3 is 14 amino acids. V was cut by 7 bases and J by 3 bases, with 10 bases left in between. Germline CDR1 SEHNR, CDR2 FQNEAQ (reference sequence). CDR3 residues: CASTDRLYNSPLHF. DNA for the CDR3: TGTGCCAGCACTGACAGGCTCTATAATTCACCCCTCCACTTT. Full variable domain (rest looked up from reference TRBV7-9 and TRBJ1-6): DTGVSQNPRHKITKRGQNVTFRCDPISEHNRLYWYRQTLGQGPEFLTYFQNEAQLEKSRLLSDRFSAERPKGSFSTLEIQRTEQGDSAMYLCASTDRLYNSPLHFGNGTRLTVT.

The rearrangement uses TRBV5-6 and TRBJ2-1; a possible D gene is TRBD2 (5 bases). The V end lost 1 base, the J end lost 9 bases, and 11 bases lay between the germline ends. The germline CDR1 and CDR2 sequences are SGHDT and YYEEEE. The CDR3 covers 13 residues. The CDR3 DNA sequence: TGTGCCAGCAGCTTGTCGGGTGCGGGTGAGCAGTTCTTC. Protein sequence: CASSLSGAGEQFF.

This sequence joins TRBV2 and TRBJ2-5; D unclear. Germline V gene lookup returns CDR1 SNHLY and CDR2 FYNNEI. V was pared by 6 bases and J by 4 bases, with 18 bases between. The CDR3 has 15 residues. The CDR3 sequence: CASSLDKARRETQYF. CDR3 nucleotides: TGTGCCAGCAGCCTCGACAAGGCCAGGCGAGAGACCCAGTACTTC. Based on the CDR3 plus reference TRBV2 and TRBJ2-5, the full variable domain is EPEVTQTPSHQVTQMGQEVILRCVPISNHLYFYWYRQILGQKVEFLVSFYNNEISEKSEIFDDQFSVERPDGSNFTLKIRSTKLEDSAMYFCASSLDKARRETQYFGPGTRLLVL.